A selection of T cell receptor beta chains follows, all from one sample in a study of identical twins. MiXCR, run by TCRdb on the 5' RACE reads, gives a single entry per CDR3 protein. The sample has 550,000 to 800,000 distinct CDR3 sequences; 7.1% are singletons. These data were also filed under a second study, of yellow fever vaccine responses in identical twins.

The sequencing sample was made of PBMCs. Every receptor here comes from a woman aged 18-30 years in good health. The CDR3 runs from the conserved cysteine through the conserved F or W. A D gene is named only where the DNA matches it firmly. Some rows mark clone size as missing; the rest say once, few, many or name a class of expanded clone.

>TRBV20-1|TRBJ1-2|11|NA|many
TGCAGTGCCGCGTGGGGCGATGGCTACACCTTC
CSAAWGDGYTF
>TRBV12-3/TRBV12-4|TRBJ1-2|11|NA|NA
TGTGCCAGTGCATGGGCCTATGGCTACACCTTC
CASAWAYGYTF
>TRBV5-6|TRBJ2-2|15|NA|few
TGTGCCAGCAGCTTGGCGCCAGGGGTGGCCGGGGAGCTGTTTTTT
CASSLAPGVAGELFF
>TRBV3-1|TRBJ1-2|15|NA|NA
TGTGCCAGCAGCCAAGATGGCGACAGGAGAGATGGCTACACCTTC
CASSQDGDRRDGYTF
>TRBV27|TRBJ2-1|14|NA|many
TGTGCCAGCAGTTTATGGGGGCTTTACAATGAGCAGTTCTTC
CASSLWGLYNEQFF
>TRBV20-1|TRBJ2-2|13|TRBD2|many
TGCAGTGCTAGCGGGAGGGAGGCCGGGGAGCTGTTTTTT
CSASGREAGELFF
>TRBV7-3|TRBJ2-3|15|NA|many
TGTGCCAGCAGCTTGGGAAGGACTAGCACAGATACGCAGTATTTT
CASSLGRTSTDTQYF
>TRBV12-3/TRBV12-4|TRBJ2-7|12|TRBD1|many
TGTGCCAGCAGCCTACAGGGGTACGAGCAGTACTTC
CASSLQGYEQYF
>TRBV5-1|TRBJ1-1|19|NA|few
TGCGCCAGCAGCTTGCCTAGTTCTACAGGGCGGGCGCGGAACACTGAAGCTTTCTTT
CASSLPSSTGRARNTEAFF
>TRBV5-1|TRBJ2-5|18|NA|NA
TGCGCCAGCAGCTTTGGTGGCCTAGCGCGATACCTCCAAGAGACCCAGTACTTC
CASSFGGLARYLQETQYF
>TRBV12-3/TRBV12-4|TRBJ2-2|15|NA|few
TGTGCCAGCAGTTTTCTCCGATTCGTCACCGGGGAGCTGTTTTTT
CASSFLRFVTGELFF
>TRBV2|TRBJ1-1|17|NA|NA
TGTGCCAGCAGTGAAATAGGCTGGGCCCCAAGGAAGGATGAAGCTTTCTTT
CASSEIGWAPRKDEAFF
>TRBV7-9|TRBJ1-2|15|TRBD1|many
TGTGCCAGCAGCCCCCCGGGACAGGGGTTAACTGGCTACACCTTC
CASSPPGQGLTGYTF
>TRBV6-1|TRBJ2-6|15|NA|many
TGTGCCAGCAGCCGACAGCCCTCTGGGGCCAACGTCCTGACTTTC
CASSRQPSGANVLTF
>TRBV20-1|TRBJ1-5|14|NA|many
TGCAGTACAAGACGGGGGGCCTCTGACCAGCCCCAGCATTTT
CSTRRGASDQPQHF
>TRBV9|TRBJ2-3|17|NA|NA
TGTGCCAGCACCACCACCCCCGGTCCCGGGAGCACAGATACGCAGTATTTT
CASTTTPGPGSTDTQYF
>TRBV28|TRBJ2-2|14|NA|NA
TGTGCCAGCACCCCGGACGTCAACACCGGGGAGCTGTTTTTT
CASTPDVNTGELFF
>TRBV10-3|TRBJ2-1|15|TRBD2|many
TGTGCCATCAGTGAAACTAGCGGCTCCTACAATGAGCAGTTCTTC
CAISETSGSYNEQFF
>TRBV29-1|TRBJ2-3|13|TRBD1|many
TGCAGCGCCGGGACAGGGGGCACGAATACGCAGTATTTT
CSAGTGGTNTQYF
>TRBV6-1|TRBJ1-1|13|NA|NA
TGTGCCAGCAGCCAGCGGACCGCAATGGAGGCTTTCTTT
CASSQRTAMEAFF
>TRBV7-2|TRBJ2-1|15|NA|NA
TGTGCCAGCAGCTTCGGGGTCGGAGCCTACAATGAGCAGTTCTTC
CASSFGVGAYNEQFF
>TRBV5-1|TRBJ2-3|15|TRBD2|many
TGCGCCAGCAGCCAACTAGCGGGGAACACAGATACGCAGTATTTT
CASSQLAGNTDTQYF
>TRBV12-3/TRBV12-4|TRBJ2-1|15|TRBD1|many
TGTGCCAGCAGTTCAACAGGGGGTTCCTACAATGAGCAGTTCTTC
CASSSTGGSYNEQFF
>TRBV5-6|TRBJ2-1|16|NA|NA
TGTGCCAGCAGCCGCACAGTTAAGAGCTCCTACAATGAGCAGTTCTTC
CASSRTVKSSYNEQFF
>TRBV29-1|TRBJ1-1|13|NA|few
TGCAGCGTTATGAAGGATACGAACACTGAAGCTTTCTTT
CSVMKDTNTEAFF
>TRBV5-1|TRBJ1-2|15|NA|few
TGCGCCAGCAGCTTGGGGACAACTTACAACTATGGCTACACCTTC
CASSLGTTYNYGYTF
>TRBV7-8|TRBJ2-1|15|TRBD2|many
TGTGCCAGCAGCCCAGGGACTAGCGCCAACAATGAGCAGTTCTTC
CASSPGTSANNEQFF
>TRBV5-1|TRBJ2-3|19|NA|few
TGCGCCAGCAGCTTTTCCCCCTCTTCGACCTCCTTGGTCACAGATACGCAGTATTTT
CASSFSPSSTSLVTDTQYF
>TRBV7-8|TRBJ1-2|14|NA|many
TGTGCCAGCAGCTTAGAGGCGGGGGTATATGGCTACACCTTC
CASSLEAGVYGYTF
>TRBV27|TRBJ1-5|16|NA|many
TGTGCCAGCAGTTTAAGGGCAGTGGATAGCAATCAGCCCCAGCATTTT
CASSLRAVDSNQPQHF
>TRBV5-1|TRBJ1-4|16|NA|few
TGCGCCAGCAGCCCTGGGTCCCCTAGGGGATATGAAAAACTGTTTTTT
CASSPGSPRGYEKLFF
>TRBV28|TRBJ2-1|16|TRBD2|NA
TGTGCCACCGCTAACCCTCTAGCGGACCGGTTAAATGAGCAGTTCTTC
CATANPLADRLNEQFF
>TRBV7-2|TRBJ2-1|13|NA|NA
TGTGCCAGCAGCCATCAGGGGTTTCATGAGCAGTTCTTC
CASSHQGFHEQFF
>TRBV3-1|TRBJ1-1|15|NA|NA
TGTGCCTCCTCCGCCTCGGGGGCAGGGAACACTGAAGCTTTCTTT
CASSASGAGNTEAFF
>TRBV11-2|TRBJ2-1|14|TRBD1|many
TGTGCCAGCAGCAAAGTAGGGGGCCGGAATGAGCAGTTCTTC
CASSKVGGRNEQFF
>TRBV2|TRBJ2-7|15|NA|NA
TGTGCCAGCAGGACCGCAGGGCTTGGGATCTACGAGCAGTACTTC
CASRTAGLGIYEQYF
>TRBV5-1|TRBJ2-3|15|NA|many
TGCGCCAGCAGCTTGACGGGGCTAAGCACAGATACGCAGTATTTT
CASSLTGLSTDTQYF
>TRBV27|TRBJ2-7|14|TRBD1|NA
TGTGCCAGCAGTTTCGGGACAGGGGACTACGAGCAGTACTTC
CASSFGTGDYEQYF
>TRBV29-1|TRBJ2-3|13|NA|many
TGCAGCGCCGTCGGGACCCTCCGAGATACGCAGTATTTT
CSAVGTLRDTQYF
>TRBV14|TRBJ2-5|14|NA|many
TGTGCCAGCAGCCAAGGGGCGCGGTCGGAGACCCAGTACTTC
CASSQGARSETQYF
>TRBV21-1|TRBJ2-5|13|NA|NA
TGTGCCAGCAGCAAAGTTCTATCGGAGACCCAGTACTTC
CASSKVLSETQYF
>TRBV6-4|TRBJ2-3|15|TRBD1|many
TGTGCCAGCAGTGCCGGGACAGGGGGCACAGATACGCAGTATTTT
CASSAGTGGTDTQYF
>TRBV10-3|TRBJ2-5|15|NA|few
TGTGCCATCAGTGATCTACGGGACACAGGGGAGACCCAGTACTTC
CAISDLRDTGETQYF
>TRBV28|TRBJ2-3|15|TRBD1|many
TGTGCCAGCAGTGCTACAGGGGTTGGCACAGATACGCAGTATTTT
CASSATGVGTDTQYF
>TRBV11-3|TRBJ2-5|16|NA|NA
TGTGCCAGCAGCTTAGATGGCGGGGGCGGCCAAGAGACCCAGTACTTC
CASSLDGGGGQETQYF
>TRBV3-1|TRBJ2-5|16|TRBD2|NA
TGTGCCAGCAGCCAAGATAAGTGGGAGGGGAAAGAGACCCAGTACTTC
CASSQDKWEGKETQYF
>TRBV5-6|TRBJ1-1|14|NA|many
TGTGCCAGCAGCTGGATAACGGCAAGCACTGAAGCTTTCTTT
CASSWITASTEAFF
>TRBV7-9|TRBJ2-1|14|TRBD1|few
TGTGCCAGCAGCCAGGACAGGTCCTACAATGAGCAGTTCTTC
CASSQDRSYNEQFF
>TRBV7-2|TRBJ2-3|16|NA|many
TGTGCCAGCAGCCGAGGGGTGGGTTTAAGCACAGATACGCAGTATTTT
CASSRGVGLSTDTQYF
>TRBV2|TRBJ1-6|16|NA|many
TGTGCCAGCAGACACCCCCTGCAATTGAGAAATTCACCCCTCCACTTT
CASRHPLQLRNSPLHF
>TRBV28|TRBJ1-1|14|NA|NA
TGTGCCAGCAGTTTCGGGGACCGACTTATTGTAGCTTTCTTT
CASSFGDRLIVAFF
>TRBV29-1|TRBJ2-3|14|NA|NA
TGCAGCGTTCCGATGGACAGTTGGGCAGATACGCAGTATTTT
CSVPMDSWADTQYF
>TRBV5-1|TRBJ2-5|14|NA|few
TGCGCCAGCAGCTTGAATTTGATCGACGAGACCCAGTACTTC
CASSLNLIDETQYF
>TRBV9|TRBJ2-5|14|NA|NA
TGTGCCAGCAGCGACGGAGGTTCGGGGGAGACCCAGTACTTC
CASSDGGSGETQYF
>TRBV12-5|TRBJ2-2|15|NA|few
TGTGCTAGTGGTTTGTCTCCGGGTATCGGCGGGGAGCTGTTTTTT
CASGLSPGIGGELFF
>TRBV6-5|TRBJ2-7|13|TRBD2|NA
TGTGCCAGCAGTTCCGAAGGGGAGGGCGAGCAGTACTTC
CASSSEGEGEQYF
>TRBV29-1|TRBJ2-1|14|TRBD2|many
TGCAGCGTCCTAGCGGGAGGGCTGTTCGATGAGCAGTTCTTC
CSVLAGGLFDEQFF